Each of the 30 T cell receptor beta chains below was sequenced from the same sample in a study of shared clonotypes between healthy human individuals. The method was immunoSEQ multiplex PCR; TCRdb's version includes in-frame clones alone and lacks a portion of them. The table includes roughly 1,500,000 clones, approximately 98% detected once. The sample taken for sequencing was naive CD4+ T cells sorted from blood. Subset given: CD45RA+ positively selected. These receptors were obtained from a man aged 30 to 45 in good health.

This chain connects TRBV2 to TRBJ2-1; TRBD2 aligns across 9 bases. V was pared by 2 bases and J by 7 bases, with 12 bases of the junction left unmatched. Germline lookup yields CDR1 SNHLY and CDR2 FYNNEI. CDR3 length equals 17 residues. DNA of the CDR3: TGTGCCAGCAGTGAACAACCCCCGGGACTAGCTTGGAATGAGCAGTTCTTC. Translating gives CASSEQPPGLAWNEQFF.

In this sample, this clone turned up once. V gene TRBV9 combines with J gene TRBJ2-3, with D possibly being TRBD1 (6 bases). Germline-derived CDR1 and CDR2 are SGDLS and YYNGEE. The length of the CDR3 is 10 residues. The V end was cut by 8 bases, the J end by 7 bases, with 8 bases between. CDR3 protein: CASWDNTQYF. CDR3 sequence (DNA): TGTGCCAGTTGGGACAATACGCAGTATTTT.

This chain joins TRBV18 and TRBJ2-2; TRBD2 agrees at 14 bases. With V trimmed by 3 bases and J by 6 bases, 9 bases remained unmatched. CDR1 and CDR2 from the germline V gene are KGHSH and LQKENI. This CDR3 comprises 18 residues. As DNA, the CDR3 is TGTGCCAGCTCACCTAAGGGACTAGCGGGAGAGGCGGCCGGGGAGCTGTTTTTT. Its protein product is CASSPKGLAGEAAGELFF.

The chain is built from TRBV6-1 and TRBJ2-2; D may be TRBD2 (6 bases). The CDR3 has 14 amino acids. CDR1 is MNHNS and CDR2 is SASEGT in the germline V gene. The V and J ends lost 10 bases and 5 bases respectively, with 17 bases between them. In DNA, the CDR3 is TGTGCCACTGCACTAGCCGTCGGAACCGGGGAGCTGTTTTTT. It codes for CATALAVGTGELFF.

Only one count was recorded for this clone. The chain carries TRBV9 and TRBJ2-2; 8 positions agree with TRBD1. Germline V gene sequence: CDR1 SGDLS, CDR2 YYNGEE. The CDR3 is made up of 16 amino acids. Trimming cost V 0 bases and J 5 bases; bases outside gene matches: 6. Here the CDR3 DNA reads TGTGCCAGCAGCGTAGGATTGACAGGGGTTACCGGGGAGCTGTTTTTT. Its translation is CASSVGLTGVTGELFF.

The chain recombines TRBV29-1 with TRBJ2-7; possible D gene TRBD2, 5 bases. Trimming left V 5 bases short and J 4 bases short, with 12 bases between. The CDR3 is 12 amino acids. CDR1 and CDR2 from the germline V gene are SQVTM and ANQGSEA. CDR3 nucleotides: TGCAGCGTTTACAACGCGGGTTACGAGCAGTACTTC. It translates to CSVYNAGYEQYF.

CDR3 in DNA: TGTGCCAGCAGCCCCCCTAGCGTAGAGACCCAGTACTTC. Its protein product is CASSPPSVETQYF. The chain employs TRBV9 and TRBJ2-5; the D gene is possibly TRBD2 (6 bases). The CDR3 runs to 13 residues. V was trimmed by 4 bases and J by 4 bases, leaving 11 bases between them. The germline V gene encodes CDR1 SGDLS and CDR2 YYNGEE.

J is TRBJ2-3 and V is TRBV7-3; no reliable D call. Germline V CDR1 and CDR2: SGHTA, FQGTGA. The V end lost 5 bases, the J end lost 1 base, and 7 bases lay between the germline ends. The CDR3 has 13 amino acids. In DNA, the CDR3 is TGTGCCAGCAGCCTGTGGGGCACAGATACGCAGTATTTT. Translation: CASSLWGTDTQYF.

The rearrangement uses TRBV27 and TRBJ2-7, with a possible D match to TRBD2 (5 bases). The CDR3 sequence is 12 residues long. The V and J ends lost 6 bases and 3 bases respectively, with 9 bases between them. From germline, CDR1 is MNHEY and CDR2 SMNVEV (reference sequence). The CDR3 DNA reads TGTGCCAGCAGACGGGCGGGCTACGAGCAGTACTTC. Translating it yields CASRRAGYEQYF.

CDR3 in DNA: TGTGCCAGCAGTGCGCTAGCGGGTTTTTATGATGAGCAGTTCTTC. As protein: CASSALAGFYDEQFF. This sequence joins TRBV28 and TRBJ2-1, with 8 bases aligning to TRBD2. CDR3 length: 15 residues. The V gene end was trimmed by 5 bases and the J gene end by 8 bases; junction bases not matched to a gene: 11. Per the germline V gene, CDR1 is MDHEN and CDR2 is SYDVKM.

The DNA for the CDR3 is TGTGCCAGCAGTTTTACAGGGCCCCGCACAGATACGCAGTATTTT. Its protein is CASSFTGPRTDTQYF. This chain uses TRBV2 with TRBJ2-3, with D maybe TRBD1 (6 bases). From germline, CDR1 is SNHLY and CDR2 FYNNEI. This CDR3 is 15 amino acids long. V lost 5 bases and J lost 1, with 13 bases in between.

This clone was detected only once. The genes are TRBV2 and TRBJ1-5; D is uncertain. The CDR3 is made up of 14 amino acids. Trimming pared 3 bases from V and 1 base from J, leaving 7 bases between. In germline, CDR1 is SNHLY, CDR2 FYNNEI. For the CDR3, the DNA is TGTGCCAGCAGTGATTCGGGGAGCAATCAGCCCCAGCATTTT. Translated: CASSDSGSNQPQHF.

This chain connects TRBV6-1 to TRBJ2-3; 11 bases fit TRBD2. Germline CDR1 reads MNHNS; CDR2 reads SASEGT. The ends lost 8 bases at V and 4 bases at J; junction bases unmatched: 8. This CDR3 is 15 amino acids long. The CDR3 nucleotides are TGTGCCAGCTCTTTAGGTAGCGGGAGGGCAGATACGCAGTATTTT. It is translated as CASSLGSGRADTQYF.

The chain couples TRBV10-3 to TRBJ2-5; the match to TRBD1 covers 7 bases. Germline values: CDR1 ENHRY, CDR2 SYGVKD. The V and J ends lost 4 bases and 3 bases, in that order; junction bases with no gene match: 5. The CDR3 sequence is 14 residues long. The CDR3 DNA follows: TGTGCCATCAGTGGACAGGGTCGGGAAGAGACCCAGTACTTC. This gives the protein CAISGQGREETQYF.

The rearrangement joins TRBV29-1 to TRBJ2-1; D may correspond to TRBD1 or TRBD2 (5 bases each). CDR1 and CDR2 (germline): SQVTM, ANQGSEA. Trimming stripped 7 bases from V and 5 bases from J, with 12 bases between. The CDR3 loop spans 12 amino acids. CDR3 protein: CSAPGPNNEQFF. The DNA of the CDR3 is TGCAGCGCCCCGGGACCAAACAATGAGCAGTTCTTC.

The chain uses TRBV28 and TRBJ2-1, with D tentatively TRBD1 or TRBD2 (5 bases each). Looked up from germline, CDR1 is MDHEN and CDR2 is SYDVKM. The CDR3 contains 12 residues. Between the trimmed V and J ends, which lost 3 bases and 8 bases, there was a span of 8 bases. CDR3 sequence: CASSFGADEQFF. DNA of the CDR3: TGTGCCAGCAGTTTCGGGGCGGATGAGCAGTTCTTC.

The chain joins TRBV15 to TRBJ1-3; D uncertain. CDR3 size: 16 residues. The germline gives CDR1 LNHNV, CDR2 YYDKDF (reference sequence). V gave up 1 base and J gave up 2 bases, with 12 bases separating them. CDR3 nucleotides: TGTGCCACCAGCAGAGCCACCATTCTGGCTGGAAACACCATATATTTT. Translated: CATSRATILAGNTIYF.

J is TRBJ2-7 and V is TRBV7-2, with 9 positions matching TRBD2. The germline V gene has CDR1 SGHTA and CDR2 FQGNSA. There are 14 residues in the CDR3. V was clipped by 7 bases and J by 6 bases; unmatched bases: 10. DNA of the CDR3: TGTGCCAGCAACCCGGGACTAGCCTCTGGCGAGCAGTACTTC. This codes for CASNPGLASGEQYF.

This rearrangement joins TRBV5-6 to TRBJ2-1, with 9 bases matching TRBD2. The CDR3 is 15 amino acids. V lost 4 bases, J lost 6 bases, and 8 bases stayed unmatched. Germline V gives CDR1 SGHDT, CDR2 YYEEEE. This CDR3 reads CASSESGRRGNEQFF. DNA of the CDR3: TGTGCCAGCAGCGAGAGCGGGAGGAGGGGCAATGAGCAGTTCTTC.

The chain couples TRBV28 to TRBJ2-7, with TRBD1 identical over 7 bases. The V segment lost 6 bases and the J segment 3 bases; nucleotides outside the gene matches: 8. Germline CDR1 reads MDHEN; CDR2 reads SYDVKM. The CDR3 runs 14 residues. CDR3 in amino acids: CASSLWGQYYEQYF. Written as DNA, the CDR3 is TGTGCCAGCAGCCTTTGGGGACAGTACTACGAGCAGTACTTC.

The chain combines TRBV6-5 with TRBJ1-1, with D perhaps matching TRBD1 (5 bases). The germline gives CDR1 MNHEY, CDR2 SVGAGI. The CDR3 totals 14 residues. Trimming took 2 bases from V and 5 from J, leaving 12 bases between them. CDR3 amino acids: CASSYGGDLTEAFF. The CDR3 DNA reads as TGTGCCAGCAGTTACGGGGGGGATTTAACTGAAGCTTTCTTT.

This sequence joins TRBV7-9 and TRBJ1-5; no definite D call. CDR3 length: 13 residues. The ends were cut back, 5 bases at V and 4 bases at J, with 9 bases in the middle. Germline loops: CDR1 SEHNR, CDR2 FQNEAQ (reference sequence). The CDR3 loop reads CASSLFPNQPQHF. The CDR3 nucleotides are TGTGCCAGCAGCCTCTTCCCGAATCAGCCCCAGCATTTT.

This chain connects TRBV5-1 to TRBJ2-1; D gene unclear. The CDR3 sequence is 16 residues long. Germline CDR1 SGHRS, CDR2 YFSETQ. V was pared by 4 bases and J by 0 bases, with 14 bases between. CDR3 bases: TGCGCCAGCAGCGACCAGCAGCGAAGCTCCTACAATGAGCAGTTCTTC. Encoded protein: CASSDQQRSSYNEQFF. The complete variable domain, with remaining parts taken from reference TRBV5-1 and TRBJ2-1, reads KAGVTQTPRYLIKTRGQQVTLSCSPISGHRSVSWYQQTPGQGLQFLFEYFSETQRNKGNFPGRFSGRQFSNSRSEMNVSTLELGDSALYLCASSDQQRSSYNEQFFGPGTRLTVL.

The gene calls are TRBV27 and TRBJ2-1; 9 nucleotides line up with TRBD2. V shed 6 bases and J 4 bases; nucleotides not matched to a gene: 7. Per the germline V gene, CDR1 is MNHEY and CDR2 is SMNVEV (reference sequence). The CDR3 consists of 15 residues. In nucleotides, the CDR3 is TGTGCCAGCAGCAAGCGGGAGGTTATATACAATGAGCAGTTCTTC. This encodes CASSKREVIYNEQFF.

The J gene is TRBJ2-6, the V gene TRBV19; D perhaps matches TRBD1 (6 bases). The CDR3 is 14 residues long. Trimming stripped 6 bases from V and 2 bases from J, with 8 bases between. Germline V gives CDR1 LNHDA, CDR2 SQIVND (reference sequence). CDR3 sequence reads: CASRDRTGANVLTF. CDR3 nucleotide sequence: TGTGCCAGTAGGGACAGAACTGGGGCCAACGTCCTGACTTTC.

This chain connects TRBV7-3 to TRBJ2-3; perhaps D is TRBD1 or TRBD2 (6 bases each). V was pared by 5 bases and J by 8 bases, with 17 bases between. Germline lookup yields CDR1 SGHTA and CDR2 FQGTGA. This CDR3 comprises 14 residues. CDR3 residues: CASSPSRGEGTQYF. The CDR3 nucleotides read TGTGCCAGCAGCCCCTCTAGGGGGGAAGGTACGCAGTATTTT. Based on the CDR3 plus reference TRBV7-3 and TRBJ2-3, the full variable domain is GAGVSQTPSNKVTEKGKYVELRCDPISGHTALYWYRQSLGQGPEFLIYFQGTGAADDSGLPNDRFFAVRPEGSVSTLKIQRTERGDSAVYLCASSPSRGEGTQYFGPGTRLTVL.

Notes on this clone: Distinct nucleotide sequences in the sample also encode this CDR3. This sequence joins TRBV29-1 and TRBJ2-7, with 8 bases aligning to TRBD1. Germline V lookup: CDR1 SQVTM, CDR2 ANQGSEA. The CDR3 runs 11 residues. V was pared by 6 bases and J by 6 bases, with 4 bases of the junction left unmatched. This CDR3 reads CSVGQGGEQYF. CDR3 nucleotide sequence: TGCAGCGTAGGACAGGGAGGCGAGCAGTACTTC.

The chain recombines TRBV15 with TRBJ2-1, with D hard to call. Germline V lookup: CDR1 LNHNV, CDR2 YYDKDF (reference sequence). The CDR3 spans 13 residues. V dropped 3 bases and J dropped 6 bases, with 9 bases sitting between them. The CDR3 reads CATSSGSGNEQFF. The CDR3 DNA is TGTGCCACCAGCAGTGGTTCGGGCAATGAGCAGTTCTTC.

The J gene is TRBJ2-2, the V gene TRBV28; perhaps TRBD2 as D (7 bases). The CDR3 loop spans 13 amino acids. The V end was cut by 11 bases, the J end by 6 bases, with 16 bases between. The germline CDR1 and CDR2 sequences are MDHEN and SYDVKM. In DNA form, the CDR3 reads TGTGCCGGTCAGGGGAGGGTCGCCGGGGAGCTGTTTTTT. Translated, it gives CAGQGRVAGELFF.

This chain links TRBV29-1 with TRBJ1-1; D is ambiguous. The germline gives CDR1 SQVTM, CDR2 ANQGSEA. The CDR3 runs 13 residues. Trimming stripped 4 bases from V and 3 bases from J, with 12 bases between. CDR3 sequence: CSVVFHRDTEAFF. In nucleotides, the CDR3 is TGCAGCGTTGTTTTCCATAGGGACACTGAAGCTTTCTTT.